The 25 T cell receptor beta chains presented below share a single source sample, sequenced in a study of beta chain features in type 1 diabetes. Sequenced material consisted of expressed TCRB transcripts (all of the isolated RNA was reverse transcribed). Generated by immunoSEQ multiplex PCR, the TCRdb table keeps only in-frame clones and is missing some. The sample includes some 160,000 clones, around 8.6% seen only once; the top ten take approximately 0.54%. Study-level findings and limits: Moderately but significantly shorter TCRB CDR3s were found in Type 1 diabetes patients in all four CD4+ subsets.

What these receptors recognize is not known. The sequencing sample was made of central memory CD4+ T cells from blood. These receptor sequences come from a woman under 30 with type 1 diabetes.

This rearrangement joins TRBV10-1 to TRBJ1-4; perhaps TRBD1 as D (5 bases). Germline loops: CDR1 WNHNN, CDR2 SYGVQD (reference sequence). Trimming removed 3 bases from V and 7 bases from J, with 15 bases in between. This CDR3 contains 15 residues. CDR3 in amino acids: CASSDTVGGVEKLFF. In nucleotides, the CDR3 is TGCGCCAGCAGTGACACAGTCGGGGGAGTTGAAAAACTGTTTTTT.

This clone was detected a few times. The chain joins TRBV4-2 to TRBJ2-4; the D gene is possibly TRBD2 (6 bases). The V end lost 4 bases, the J end lost 2 bases, and 12 bases lay between the germline ends. The CDR3 is 15 residues long. Germline-derived CDR1 and CDR2 are LGHNA and YNFKEQ. CDR3 bases: TGTGCCAGCAGCCTAGCGGATACACCCAAAAACATTCAGTACTTC. Translation gives CASSLADTPKNIQYF.

DNA of the CDR3: TGTGCCAGCAGCGCGGGGACTAGCGGGGTAGATACGCAGTATTTT. It yields the protein CASSAGTSGVDTQYF. V and J are TRBV7-9 and TRBJ2-3; 13 nucleotides align to TRBD2. This CDR3 has 15 residues. Looked up from germline, CDR1 is SEHNR and CDR2 is FQNEAQ (reference sequence). With V trimmed by 5 bases and J by 5 bases, 4 bases remained unmatched.

This clone was detected only a few times. This chain uses TRBV5-4 with TRBJ2-1; TRBD1 is a possible D gene (6 bases). The CDR3 sequence is 14 residues long. Germline values: CDR1 SGHNT, CDR2 YYREEE (reference sequence). Between the trimmed V and J ends, which lost 4 bases and 6 bases, there was a span of 14 bases. For the CDR3, the DNA is TGTGCCAGCAGCCACCGGGACAAAACCAATGAGCAGTTCTTC. Translating it yields CASSHRDKTNEQFF.

The rearrangement uses TRBV5-1 and TRBJ2-7; 9 bases line up with TRBD2. The junction had 7 bases not matched to a gene; V was cut back by 3 bases and J by 0 bases. The CDR3 is made up of 16 amino acids. In germline, CDR1 is SGHRS, CDR2 YFSETQ. CDR3 sequence (DNA): TGCGCCAGCAGCTCCCAAGGTAGCGGGGGCTCCTACGAGCAGTACTTC. This codes for CASSSQGSGGSYEQYF.

This sequence joins TRBV15 and TRBJ2-5, with 7 bases aligning to TRBD1. Germline V gene data show CDR1 as LNHNV and CDR2 as YYDKDF (reference sequence). V gave up 3 bases and J gave up 1 base; unmatched junction bases: 2. This CDR3 is built from 14 residues. Here the CDR3 reads CATSRNRGQETQYF. In DNA form, the CDR3 reads TGTGCCACCAGCAGGAACAGGGGCCAAGAGACCCAGTACTTC. The full variable domain, its missing parts supplied by reference TRBV15 and TRBJ2-5, is DAMVIQNPRYQVTQFGKPVTLSCSQTLNHNVMYWYQQKSSQAPKLLFHYYDKDFNNEADTPDNFQSRRPNTSFCFLDIRSPGLGDTAMYLCATSRNRGQETQYFGPGTRLLVL.

V usage is TRBV7-2 and J usage is TRBJ2-5; tentative D call: TRBD1 (6 bases). Trimming stripped 7 bases from V and 5 bases from J, with 17 bases between. The CDR3 contains 14 residues. Per the germline V gene, CDR1 is SGHTA and CDR2 is FQGNSA. The CDR3 region has the DNA TGTGCCAGCACCTCTAGCAGGGGTGGGGAGACCCAGTACTTC. Translated: CASTSSRGGETQYF.

The V call is TRBV28, the J call TRBJ2-5; 10 nucleotides match TRBD1. The last part of the DNA fits TRBJ2-7 better; the J call may be wrong. The germline V gene encodes CDR1 MDHEN and CDR2 SYDVKM. This CDR3 has 15 residues. CDR3 loop: CASSLPTGGKYEQYF. The CDR3 DNA follows: TGTGCCAGCAGTTTACCGACAGGGGGCAAGTACGAGCAGTACTTC.

The V and J genes are TRBV4-3 and TRBJ2-5, with D possibly TRBD1 on 5 matching bases. The CDR3 runs 16 residues. The V end was cut by 3 bases, the J end by 5 bases, with 19 bases between. CDR1 and CDR2 (germline): LGHNA, YSLEER. The chain's CDR3 is CASSHSGGAGRETQYF. DNA for the CDR3: TGCGCCAGCAGCCATTCGGGTGGTGCAGGGCGGGAGACCCAGTACTTC.

The V and J genes are TRBV28 and TRBJ1-2, with 10 nucleotides matching TRBD1. Germline CDR1 reads MDHEN; CDR2 reads SYDVKM. The junction had 11 bases not matched to a gene; V was cut back by 6 bases and J by 1 base. This CDR3 is built from 17 residues. The CDR3 is CASRQAGTGEYNYGYTF. As DNA, the CDR3 is TGTGCCAGCAGGCAAGCCGGGACAGGGGAATATAACTATGGCTACACCTTC.

There are a few counts of this clone. V and J are TRBV18 and TRBJ1-1; weak D call: TRBD1 (5 bases). The CDR3 has 14 amino acids. Trimming removed 3 bases at V and 4 bases at J, with 12 bases between. Germline CDR1 is KGHSH and CDR2 is LQKENI. DNA for the CDR3: TGTGCCAGCTCACCGGGGAGGGGATTCACTGAAGCTTTCTTT. Its translation: CASSPGRGFTEAFF. The whole variable domain, remainder taken from reference TRBV18 and TRBJ1-1, is NAGVMQNPRHLVRRRGQEARLRCSPMKGHSHVYWYRQLPEEGLKFMVYLQKENIIDESGMPKERFSAEFPKEGPSILRIQQVVRGDSAAYFCASSPGRGFTEAFFGQGTRLTVV.

This clone was detected a few times. The chain has TRBV7-8 and TRBJ2-1, with D unresolved. This CDR3 has 13 amino acids. Germline loops: CDR1 SGHVS, CDR2 FQNEAQ. The ends were cut back, 3 bases at V and 2 bases at J, with 5 bases in the middle. The CDR3 loop is CASSFSAYNEQFF. The DNA for the CDR3 is TGTGCCAGCAGCTTTTCGGCCTACAATGAGCAGTTCTTC.

V gene TRBV7-9 combines with J gene TRBJ1-2; 9 nucleotides line up with TRBD1. The V segment lost 3 bases and the J segment 7 bases; nucleotides outside the gene matches: 6. The CDR3 totals 14 residues. Germline V gene data show CDR1 as SEHNR and CDR2 as FQNEAQ (reference sequence). The CDR3 here is CASSFETGGSGYTF. DNA of the CDR3: TGTGCCAGCAGCTTCGAAACAGGGGGCTCTGGCTACACCTTC.

There are a few counts of this clone. V and J are TRBV10-2 and TRBJ2-5; 9 bases fit TRBD2. This CDR3 is built from 14 residues. V gave up 4 bases and J gave up 4 bases; unmatched junction bases: 4. CDR1 is WSHSY, CDR2 SAAADI, per germline. This CDR3 reads CASSGLAGTETQYF. CDR3 nucleotide sequence: TGCGCCAGCAGTGGGCTAGCGGGAACAGAGACCCAGTACTTC.

This clone was observed a few times. The chain uses TRBV7-2 and TRBJ2-2; 7 bases are shared with TRBD1. V was clipped by 5 bases and J by 4 bases; unmatched bases: 4. The CDR3 is 14 amino acids. Germline assignment: CDR1 SGHTA and CDR2 FQGNSA. CDR3 region: CASSRQGSTGELFF. For the CDR3, the DNA is TGTGCCAGCAGCCGACAGGGTAGCACCGGGGAGCTGTTTTTT. The entire variable domain, with the rest obtained from reference TRBV7-2 and TRBJ2-2, is as follows: GAGVSQSPSNKVTEKGKDVELRCDPISGHTALYWYRQSLGQGLEFLIYFQGNSAPDKSGLPSDRFSAERTGGSVSTLTIQRTQQEDSAVYLCASSRQGSTGELFFGEGSRLTVL.

The chain joins TRBV2 to TRBJ1-2; D remains unclear. Trimming cost V 5 bases and J 2 bases, with 6 bases left between them. CDR3 length: 12 amino acids. Germline values: CDR1 SNHLY, CDR2 FYNNEI. CDR3 sequence: CASSSENYGYTF. Here the CDR3 DNA reads TGTGCCAGCAGTTCCGAGAACTATGGCTACACCTTC.

This clone was found a few times. V usage is TRBV15 and J usage is TRBJ2-4, with 10 bases aligning to TRBD2. The CDR3 has 16 amino acids. J was trimmed by 7 bases and V by 1 base; bases with no gene match: 7. CDR1 is LNHNV and CDR2 is YYDKDF in the germline V gene (reference sequence). The CDR3 protein is CATSRVPLAGENIQYF. The CDR3 DNA sequence: TGTGCCACCAGCAGAGTCCCTCTAGCGGGAGAGAACATTCAGTACTTC.

This sequence joins TRBV28 and TRBJ2-3; TRBD2 matches 7 bases. Germline V gene sequence: CDR1 MDHEN, CDR2 SYDVKM. The CDR3 has 15 amino acids. The V and J ends lost 6 bases and 1 base, in that order; junction bases with no gene match: 7. The CDR3, as DNA: TGTGCCAGCAGCTCGTATACTAGCGGCACAGATACGCAGTATTTT. Translating it yields CASSSYTSGTDTQYF.

This clone was picked up many times. J is TRBJ2-3 and V is TRBV7-2, with a tentative D call TRBD2 (6 bases). Germline-derived CDR1 and CDR2 are SGHTA and FQGNSA. CDR3 length: 16 amino acids. V was cut by 6 bases and J by 2 bases, with 18 bases left in between. The CDR3 region is CASREGAGPLTDTQYF. CDR3 coding DNA: TGTGCCAGCAGGGAAGGGGCGGGGCCGCTCACAGATACGCAGTATTTT. The whole variable domain, filled in from reference TRBV7-2 and TRBJ2-3, reads GAGVSQSPSNKVTEKGKDVELRCDPISGHTALYWYRQSLGQGLEFLIYFQGNSAPDKSGLPSDRFSAERTGGSVSTLTIQRTQQEDSAVYLCASREGAGPLTDTQYFGPGTRLTVL.

This clone was counted a few times. The chain has TRBV2 and TRBJ2-7; TRBD1 matches at 7 bases. V lost 6 bases, J lost 6 bases, and 8 bases stayed unmatched. This CDR3 is 13 amino acids long. Germline V gives CDR1 SNHLY, CDR2 FYNNEI. The CDR3 loop is CASSGDSPSEQYF. The CDR3, as DNA: TGTGCCAGCAGCGGGGACAGTCCCAGCGAGCAGTACTTC.

This clone was found a few times. The chain recombines TRBV5-1 with TRBJ2-3, with 9 bases fitting TRBD2. The V segment lost 1 base and the J segment 0 bases; nucleotides outside the gene matches: 3. In germline, CDR1 is SGHRS, CDR2 YFSETQ. The CDR3 runs to 16 residues. As DNA, the CDR3 is TGCGCCAGCAGCTTGAGGCTAGCGGGGAGCACAGATACGCAGTATTTT. Its translation: CASSLRLAGSTDTQYF.

This clone has just a few counts. The chain combines TRBV11-2 with TRBJ2-1, with D tentatively TRBD2 (5 bases). Germline assignment: CDR1 SGHAT and CDR2 FQNNGV. Trimming removed 6 bases at V and 9 bases at J, with 12 bases between. This CDR3 region has 12 residues. This CDR3 reads CASRLGSTEQFF. CDR3 in DNA: TGTGCCAGCAGACTAGGGAGTACTGAGCAGTTCTTC.

The chain recombines TRBV7-2 with TRBJ2-5; D is possibly TRBD2 (6 bases). V lost 5 bases, J lost 5 bases, and 9 bases lay in between. The CDR3 is made up of 12 amino acids. Germline CDR1 is SGHTA and CDR2 is FQGNSA. The CDR3 spells CASSRERETQYF. The CDR3, as DNA: TGTGCCAGCAGCCGGGAGAGGGAGACCCAGTACTTC.

Comments on this clone: One end of the junction does not line up with germline, which may come from a read error. The rearrangement uses TRBV5-1 and TRBJ1-1, with D unclear. The V gene's germline CDR1 is SGHRS and CDR2 YFSETQ. The CDR3 sequence is 15 residues long. The DNA for the CDR3 is TGTGCCAGCAGCCCGCCGGGATTGGCGGACACTGAAGCTTTCTTT. Protein sequence: CASSPPGLADTEAFF.

This clone was seen a handful of times. The V gene is TRBV7-2, the J gene TRBJ2-7; maybe TRBD2 (5 bases). The CDR3 spans 11 residues. CDR1 is SGHTA and CDR2 is FQGNSA in the germline V gene. V was shortened by 3 bases and J by 7 bases, with 7 bases between the two germline ends. CDR3 nucleotide sequence: TGTGCCAGCAGCTTCGGGGTAGAGCAGTACTTC. This sequence encodes CASSFGVEQYF.